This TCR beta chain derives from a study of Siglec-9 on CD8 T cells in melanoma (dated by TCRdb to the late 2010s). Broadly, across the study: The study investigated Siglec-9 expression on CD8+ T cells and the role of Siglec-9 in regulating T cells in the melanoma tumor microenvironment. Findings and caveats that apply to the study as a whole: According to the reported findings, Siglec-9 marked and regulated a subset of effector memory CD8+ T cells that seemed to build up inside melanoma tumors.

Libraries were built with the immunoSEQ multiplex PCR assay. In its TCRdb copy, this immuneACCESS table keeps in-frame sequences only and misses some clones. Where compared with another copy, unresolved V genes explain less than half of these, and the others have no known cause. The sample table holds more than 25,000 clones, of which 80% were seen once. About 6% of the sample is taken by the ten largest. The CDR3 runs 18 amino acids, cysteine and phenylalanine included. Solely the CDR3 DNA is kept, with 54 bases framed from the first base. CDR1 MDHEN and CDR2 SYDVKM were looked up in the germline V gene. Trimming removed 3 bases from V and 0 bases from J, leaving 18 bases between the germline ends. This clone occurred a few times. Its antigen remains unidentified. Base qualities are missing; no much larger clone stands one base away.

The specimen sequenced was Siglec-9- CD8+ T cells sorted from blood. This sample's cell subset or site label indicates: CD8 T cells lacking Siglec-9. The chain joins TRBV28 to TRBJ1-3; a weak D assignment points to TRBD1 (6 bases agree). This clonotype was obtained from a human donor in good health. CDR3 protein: CASSFNPEDSHSGNTIYF. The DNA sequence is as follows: TGTGCCAGCAGTTTTAACCCGGAGGACAGCCACTCTGGAAACACCATATATTTT.